The sequence of this TCR beta chain was determined in a study of T cells after yellow fever vaccination. The ends were cut back, 5 bases at V and 6 bases at J, with 14 bases in the middle. The CDR3 runs 14 residues. Per the germline V gene, CDR1 is SGHNT and CDR2 is YENEEA. TCRdb re-analysed the 5' RACE reads in MiXCR, keeping a single row per CDR3 protein. The table includes 200,000 to 300,000 distinct CDR3 sequences, less than 7.5% detected once. This TCR derives from a man in his thirties or forties who received the YFV17D yellow fever vaccine. The chain carries TRBV11-3 and TRBJ2-1; D is possibly TRBD2 (6 bases). The source material was CD4+ T cells sorted from PBMCs, sampled on the day of the yellow fever booster vaccination. The CDR3 loop reads CASSTTGLSNEQFF. Here the CDR3 DNA reads TGTGCCAGCAGCACGACGGGACTTTCCAATGAGCAGTTCTTC.